The 6 T cell receptor beta chains below all came from one sample that was sequenced in a study of chemoradiotherapy in HPV16-positive cancers. The table came from immunoSEQ multiplex PCR; TCRdb's copy has only in-frame clones and leaves some out. Of fewer than 6,500 clones listed, roughly 88% were seen once; the top ten hold about 10%. Specimen: tumor tissue, collected from a patient who underwent chemoradiotherapy. The origin of the receptors is a human donor with HPV-associated anogenital cancer.

This chain connects TRBV10-3 to TRBJ2-7; a possible D gene is TRBD2 (6 bases). Trimming pared 0 bases from V and 6 bases from J, leaving 15 bases between. The CDR3 runs 15 residues. Germline CDR1 reads ENHRY; CDR2 reads SYGVKD. CDR3 DNA sequence: TGTGCCATCAGTGAGTCCCCCAGCGGCGGGGCCGAGCAGTACTTC. It encodes CAISESPSGGAEQYF.

This clone showed up just once. The chain links TRBV12-5 to TRBJ1-4; D is ambiguous. The CDR3 sequence is 14 residues long. V was clipped by 3 bases and J by 0 bases, with 5 bases between them. Per the germline V gene, CDR1 is LGHNT and CDR2 is FRNRAP. The CDR3 reads CASGLGSTNEKLFF. In DNA, the CDR3 is TGTGCTAGTGGTTTAGGATCAACTAATGAAAAACTGTTTTTT.

The rearrangement joins TRBV5-1 to TRBJ2-7; 9 bases agree with TRBD1. Germline V gene lookup returns CDR1 SGHRS and CDR2 YFSETQ. V dropped 3 bases and J dropped 6; count of bases not matched to a gene: 13. The CDR3 loop spans 16 amino acids. CDR3 nucleotides: TGCGCCAGCAGCTCTGACCCCGGGACAGGGTTTGCCGAGCAGTACTTC. Amino acid sequence: CASSSDPGTGFAEQYF.

The rearrangement links TRBV7-8 to TRBJ1-1; D is perhaps TRBD1 (6 bases). V was trimmed by 5 bases and J by 6 bases, leaving 13 bases between them. CDR1 and CDR2 from the germline V gene are SGHVS and FQNEAQ. This CDR3 has 13 residues. The CDR3 sequence is CASSREGGAEAFF. The CDR3 DNA reads TGTGCCAGCAGCCGTGAGGGGGGGGCTGAAGCTTTCTTT.

The rearrangement uses TRBV5-6 and TRBJ1-4, with 8 bases fitting TRBD1. Germline V lookup: CDR1 SGHDT, CDR2 YYEEEE. The CDR3 length is 15 residues. V trimming: 1 base; J trimming: 6 bases; junction bases outside the gene matches: 5. The CDR3 nucleotides are TGTGCCAGCAGCTTGTCAGGGGGCTGGGATGAAAAACTGTTTTTT. Translation: CASSLSGGWDEKLFF.

This clone was seen once. The chain carries TRBV6-1 and TRBJ1-1; D is perhaps TRBD1 (5 bases). The CDR3 runs 14 residues. In germline, CDR1 is MNHNS, CDR2 SASEGT. Trimming pared 1 base from V and 10 bases from J, leaving 16 bases between. For the CDR3, the DNA is TGTGCCAGCAGTGAAGACGGGGCAGCCCTCCTAGCTTTCTTT. Translating gives CASSEDGAALLAFF.